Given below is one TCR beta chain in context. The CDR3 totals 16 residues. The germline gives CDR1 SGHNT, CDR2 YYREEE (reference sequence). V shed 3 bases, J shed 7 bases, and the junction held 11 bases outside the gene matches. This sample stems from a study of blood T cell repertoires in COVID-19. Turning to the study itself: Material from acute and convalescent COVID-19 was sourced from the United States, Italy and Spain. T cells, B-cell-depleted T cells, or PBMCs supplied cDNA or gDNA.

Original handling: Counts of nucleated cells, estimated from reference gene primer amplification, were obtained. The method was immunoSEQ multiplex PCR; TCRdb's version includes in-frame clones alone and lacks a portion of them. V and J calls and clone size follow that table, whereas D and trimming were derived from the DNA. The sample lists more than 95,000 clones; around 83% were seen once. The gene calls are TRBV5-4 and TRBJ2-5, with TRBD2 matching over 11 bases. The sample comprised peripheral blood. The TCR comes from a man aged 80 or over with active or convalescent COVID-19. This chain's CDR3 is CASSSGTSGPQGTQYF. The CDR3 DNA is TGTGCCAGCAGCTCCGGGACTAGCGGACCTCAGGGGACCCAGTACTTC.